This TCR beta chain was captured by sequencing in a study of T cells in Graves' hyperthyroidism and ophthalmopathy. Amplified TCR beta CDR3 regions derived from RNA transcripts. The study used the HTBI primer set for a first-round RT-PCR of the TCR CDR3. MiXCR, run by TCRdb on the multiplex PCR reads, gives a single entry per CDR3 protein. The repertoire holds 640,000 or so distinct CDR3 sequences, with over 12% as singletons. Ophthalmopathy patients had moderate-to-severe active disease, CAS ≥3, NOSPECS ≥4, and disease duration under 3 months. Together with thyroid ultrasound, orbital computed tomography, serum thyroxine and TRAb, clinical symptoms were used for diagnoses. Turning to this clonotype: Its antigen is currently unknown.

V lost 0 bases, J lost 6 bases, and 23 bases lay in between. Germline CDR1 is SGHDN and CDR2 is FVKESK. This CDR3 is 18 amino acids long. Study-wide results and limits: The blood repertoire included most of the expanded thyroid clonotypes above 0.001.

This TCR was sampled from a woman aged 40-49 years with Graves' ophthalmopathy. Material for sequencing was blood. The rearrangement joins TRBV14 to TRBJ1-1; D might be TRBD1 (5 bases). The CDR3 reads CASSQDSPIGGPRPEAFF. CDR3 coding DNA: TGTGCCAGCAGCCAAGATTCCCCGATCGGGGGACCGAGACCTGAAGCTTTCTTT.